The 25 T cell receptor beta chains listed next were all sequenced from one sample in a study of CD8 T cells in Susac syndrome. cDNA came from about 0.51 to 1 ug RNA primed by random hexamers. TCRdb itself ran the immunoSEQ multiplex PCR reads through MiXCR, one entry per CDR3 protein. This table holds about 400,000 distinct CDR3 sequences, more than 80% found once. Sequencing input: CD8+ T cells from PBMCs. These receptors were obtained from a human donor with multiple sclerosis.

The chain recombines TRBV3-1 with TRBJ2-7; the D is unclear. CDR1 and CDR2 from the germline V gene are LGHDT and YNNKEL (reference sequence). V lost 0 bases to trimming and J lost 2 bases, with 8 bases between them. This CDR3 is built from 14 residues. CDR3 coding DNA: TGTGCCAGCAGCCAAGATGCACCCACCTACGAGCAGTACTTC. Its protein is CASSQDAPTYEQYF.

The V call is TRBV20-1, the J call TRBJ2-7, with D perhaps matching TRBD2 (6 bases). This CDR3 region has 13 residues. Germline CDR1 reads DFQATT; CDR2 reads SNEGSKA (reference sequence). Between the trimmed V and J ends, which lost 0 bases and 6 bases, there was a span of 12 bases. The CDR3 nucleotides read TGCAGTGCTAGAGACTCAGGGACTCCCGAGCAGTACTTC. It is translated as CSARDSGTPEQYF.

The chain employs TRBV6-1 and TRBJ1-2, with TRBD1 matching over 7 bases. Germline lookup yields CDR1 MNHNS and CDR2 SASEGT. V shed 7 bases and J 1 base; nucleotides not matched to a gene: 15. This CDR3 has 17 amino acids. CDR3 sequence reads: CASNDLGQFGYNYGYTF. In nucleotides, the CDR3 is TGTGCCAGCAACGACTTGGGACAGTTCGGATATAACTATGGCTACACCTTC.

The rearrangement links TRBV7-3 to TRBJ2-1; 9 positions agree with TRBD1. Germline loops: CDR1 SGHTA, CDR2 FQGTGA. V dropped 1 base and J dropped 9; count of bases not matched to a gene: 7. The CDR3 length is 15 residues. The CDR3, as DNA: TGTGCCAGCAGCTTAAGCCCCGGGACAGGGACTGAGCAGTTCTTC. Translating gives CASSLSPGTGTEQFF.

The table lists this clonotype with a few counts. CDR3 nucleotide sequence: TGTGCCAGCAGCGGGACTGCCTACAATGAGCAGTTCTTC. It yields the protein CASSGTAYNEQFF. The rearrangement links TRBV27 to TRBJ2-1; possibly TRBD2 for D (6 bases). Trimming cost V 6 bases and J 2 bases, with 8 bases left between them. In germline, CDR1 is MNHEY, CDR2 SMNVEV (reference sequence). The CDR3 has 13 amino acids.

This chain joins TRBV27 and TRBJ2-1; 8 bases match TRBD2. This CDR3 has 17 amino acids. Germline CDR1 MNHEY, CDR2 SMNVEV (reference sequence). V dropped 6 bases and J dropped 0; count of bases not matched to a gene: 10. This chain's CDR3 is CASRVGGGPHSYNEQFF. The CDR3, as DNA: TGTGCCAGCAGAGTGGGCGGGGGGCCGCACTCCTACAATGAGCAGTTCTTC.

V and J are TRBV7-6 and TRBJ2-7; D may correspond to TRBD1 or TRBD2 (5 bases each). CDR1 is SGHVS and CDR2 is FNYEAQ in the germline V gene. V lost 1 base, J lost 1 base, and 14 bases lay in between. This CDR3 comprises 16 residues. CDR3 region: CASSLGALGESYEQYF. For the CDR3, the DNA is TGTGCCAGCAGCTTAGGGGCTTTGGGGGAGTCCTACGAGCAGTACTTC.

V usage is TRBV14 and J usage is TRBJ1-2; 7 positions match TRBD1. The V and J ends lost 1 base and 7 bases, in that order; junction bases with no gene match: 6. There are 14 residues in the CDR3. Looked up from germline, CDR1 is SGHDN and CDR2 is FVKESK. This chain's CDR3 is CASSQVPGGIGYTF. DNA of the CDR3: TGTGCCAGCAGCCAAGTCCCAGGGGGGATTGGCTACACCTTC.

The chain is built from TRBV5-6 and TRBJ1-2, with D unresolved. The CDR3 spans 13 residues. The V and J ends lost 3 bases and 4 bases respectively, with 10 bases between them. Germline V CDR1 and CDR2: SGHDT, YYEEEE. Here the CDR3 DNA reads TGTGCCAGCAGCTCCGGGTCAAGCTATGGCTACACCTTC. This codes for CASSSGSSYGYTF.

This chain uses TRBV7-9 with TRBJ2-1; either TRBD1 or TRBD2 may supply D (5 bases each). The CDR3 has 12 residues. Germline values: CDR1 SEHNR, CDR2 FQNEAQ (reference sequence). Trimming took 3 bases from V and 8 from J, leaving 8 bases between them. The CDR3 coding sequence is TGTGCCAGCAGCTTGGGGGTCGATGAGCAGTTCTTC. Its translation: CASSLGVDEQFF.

This chain links TRBV12-3 or TRBV12-4 with TRBJ2-5; D call uncertain. CDR3 size: 16 residues. Trimming removed 5 bases at V and 2 bases at J, with 18 bases between. DNA of the CDR3: TGTGCCAGCAGTACCGGACCGCCGATTCTACAAGAGACCCAGTACTTC. It codes for CASSTGPPILQETQYF.

The rearrangement joins TRBV28 to TRBJ1-1, with 7 bases aligning to TRBD1. V shed 6 bases, J shed 0 bases, and the junction held 4 bases outside the gene matches. Germline V gives CDR1 MDHEN, CDR2 SYDVKM. CDR3 length equals 14 residues. CDR3 region: CASSRDSVNTEAFF. The CDR3 bases are TGTGCCAGCAGCAGGGACAGCGTGAACACTGAAGCTTTCTTT.

The J gene is TRBJ1-2, the V gene TRBV5-4, with 10 bases lining up with TRBD1. J lost 6 bases, V lost 5 bases, and 10 bases had no gene match. The CDR3 has 15 amino acids. CDR1 and CDR2 (germline): SGHNT, YYREEE (reference sequence). The CDR3 region has the DNA TGTGCCAGCAGGACAGGGGGCGAAAATGTCGATGGCTACACCTTC. It translates to CASRTGGENVDGYTF.

The table lists this clonotype with a count of one. The V and J genes are TRBV7-8 and TRBJ2-3; weak D call: TRBD2 (5 bases). The germline V gene encodes CDR1 SGHVS and CDR2 FQNEAQ. Trimming shortened V by 4 bases and J by 1 base, and 15 bases separated the two germline ends. CDR3 length: 16 residues. The CDR3 DNA is TGTGCCAGCAGCTCCGAACCAGGACTTGGCACAGATACGCAGTATTTT. Translating gives CASSSEPGLGTDTQYF.

The chain's CDR3 is CASTPGAQGNYGYTF. The CDR3 coding sequence is TGTGCCAGCACCCCTGGAGCACAGGGGAACTATGGCTACACCTTC. The gene calls are TRBV9 and TRBJ1-2; 7 bases align to TRBD1. Trimming took 6 bases from V and 2 from J; bases not matched to a gene: 10. Germline-derived CDR1 and CDR2 are SGDLS and YYNGEE. The CDR3 totals 15 residues.

The CDR3 reads CASSIALEQFF. For the CDR3, the DNA is TGTGCCAGTAGTATCGCCCTCGAGCAGTTCTTC. The V gene is TRBV19, the J gene TRBJ2-1; no clear D. V was pared by 3 bases and J by 10 bases, with 7 bases between. Germline CDR1 and CDR2: LNHDA and SQIVND (reference sequence). The CDR3 totals 11 residues.

This clonotype came up a few times. The DNA of the CDR3 is TGTGCCAGCAGCCCCGAGACGGGGGATTATGGCTACACCTTC. It codes for CASSPETGDYGYTF. The V and J genes are TRBV3-1 and TRBJ1-2, with D tentatively TRBD1 (5 bases). This CDR3 spans 14 amino acids. Germline CDR1 reads LGHDT; CDR2 reads YNNKEL (reference sequence). V lost 4 bases and J 5 bases, leaving 14 bases between the germline ends.

Notes on this clonotype: This CDR3 is missing its conserved last phenylalanine or tryptophan, likely due to a read error. V and J are TRBV5-4 and TRBJ1-2; 7 positions agree with TRBD1. Germline-derived CDR1 and CDR2 are SGHNT and YYREEE (reference sequence). The CDR3 extends over 14 amino acids. The V gene end was trimmed by 4 bases and the J gene end by 4 bases; junction bases not matched to a gene: 7. CDR3 DNA sequence: TGTGCCAGCAGCACAGACAGGGCCGGCTATGGCTACACCTCC. Protein: CASSTDRAGYGYTS.

The rearrangement links TRBV7-9 to TRBJ2-7; weak D call: TRBD1 (6 bases). Deletions cut 6 bases from V and 6 bases from J, with 21 bases between. The CDR3 is 15 amino acids. CDR1 and CDR2 from the germline V gene are SEHNR and FQNEAQ (reference sequence). The CDR3 loop reads CASRREDRPYSEQYF. CDR3 bases: TGTGCCAGCAGAAGAGAGGACAGACCCTATAGCGAGCAGTACTTC.

This clonotype has more than one count but fewer than ten. The rearrangement links TRBV6-1 to TRBJ1-1; no definite D call. Trimming removed 1 base from V and 3 bases from J, with 9 bases in between. The CDR3 sequence is 14 residues long. Germline V gives CDR1 MNHNS, CDR2 SASEGT. CDR3 sequence: CASSEGAYHTEAFF. The DNA of the CDR3 is TGTGCCAGCAGTGAAGGCGCGTATCACACTGAAGCTTTCTTT.

The sample holds one count of this clonotype. The chain links TRBV29-1 to TRBJ1-1, with D perhaps matching TRBD1 (6 bases). In germline, CDR1 is SQVTM, CDR2 ANQGSEA. The CDR3 covers 11 residues. Trimming took 6 bases from V and 4 from J, leaving 9 bases between them. The CDR3, as DNA: TGCAGCGTACCACAGGGCACTGAAGCTTTCTTT. Amino acid sequence: CSVPQGTEAFF.

The chain combines TRBV5-4 with TRBJ2-1; a possible D gene is TRBD1 (6 bases). This CDR3 comprises 14 residues. V was pared by 1 base and J by 5 bases, with 10 bases between. Germline CDR1 and CDR2: SGHNT and YYREEE (reference sequence). CDR3 nucleotide sequence: TGTGCCAGCAGCTTGTTACAGGGAGACAATGAGCAGTTCTTC. Translated: CASSLLQGDNEQFF.

The chain links TRBV12-3 or TRBV12-4 to TRBJ2-7; 7 bases are shared with TRBD1. The CDR3 extends over 14 amino acids. J lost 6 bases, V lost 3 bases, and 8 bases had no gene match. In DNA, the CDR3 is TGTGCCAGCAGTTTGGGGACAGCAGGGTCCGAGCAGTACTTC. Translation gives CASSLGTAGSEQYF.

The CDR3: CASSQERLALNNEQFF. The CDR3 DNA follows: TGCGCCAGCAGCCAAGAGAGACTAGCGCTTAACAATGAGCAGTTCTTC. The chain joins TRBV4-1 to TRBJ2-1; 8 bases fit TRBD2. There are 16 residues in the CDR3. V trimming: 0 bases; J trimming: 5 bases; junction bases outside the gene matches: 6. Germline CDR1 reads MGHRA; CDR2 reads YSYEKL.

The chain recombines TRBV28 with TRBJ1-5, with D unclear. Germline-derived CDR1 and CDR2 are MDHEN and SYDVKM. V was trimmed by 3 bases and J by 7 bases, leaving 10 bases between them. CDR3 size: 13 residues. This CDR3 reads CASSFPSGQPQHF. CDR3 bases: TGTGCCAGCAGTTTCCCCTCCGGCCAGCCCCAGCATTTT.